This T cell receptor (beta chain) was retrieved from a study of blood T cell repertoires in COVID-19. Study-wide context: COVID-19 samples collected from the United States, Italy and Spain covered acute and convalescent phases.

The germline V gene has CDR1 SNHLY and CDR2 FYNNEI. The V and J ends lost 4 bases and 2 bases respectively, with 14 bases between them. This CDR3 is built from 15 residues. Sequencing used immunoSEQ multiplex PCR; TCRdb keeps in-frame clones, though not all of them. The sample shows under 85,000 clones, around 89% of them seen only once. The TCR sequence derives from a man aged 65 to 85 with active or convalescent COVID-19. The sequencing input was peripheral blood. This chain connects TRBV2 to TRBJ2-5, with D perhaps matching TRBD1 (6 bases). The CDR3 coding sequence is TGTGCCAGCAGTGCCTCGGACAGCGGACAAGAGACCCAGTACTTC. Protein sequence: CASSASDSGQETQYF.